These 27 T cell receptor beta chains came from one sample sequenced in a study of human T cells and chemical hapten exposure. Indicated time point: patch test 1, 2 weeks after DPC sensitization. This sample's treatment: therapeutic diphenylcyclopropenone sensitization with weekly scalp DPC. Using its own MiXCR run on the RACE reads, TCRdb lists one record per CDR3 protein. The sample lists some 350,000 distinct CDR3 sequences, roughly 6.9% occurring once. The sequences come from whole blood, collected in connection with sensitization to the hapten diphenylcyclopropenone (DPC). These TCRs come from a woman aged 18-29 years with alopecia areata. Some clones in this sample may be carry-over from other donors' samples.

This clonotype appeared many times. The chain combines TRBV7-2 with TRBJ2-3; tentative D call: TRBD1 (6 bases). CDR3 size: 16 residues. Per germline, CDR1 SGHTA and CDR2 FQGNSA. The V end was cut by 1 base, the J end by 2 bases, with 13 bases between. The CDR3 DNA reads as TGTGCCAGCAGCTTAGAATACAGGGCGGACACAGATACGCAGTATTTT. It encodes CASSLEYRADTDTQYF.

The gene calls are TRBV28 and TRBJ1-2; the D gene is possibly TRBD1 (5 bases). The CDR3 spans 16 residues. V lost 1 base, J lost 9 bases, and 21 bases lay in between. CDR1 and CDR2 from the germline V gene are MDHEN and SYDVKM. CDR3 residues: CASSLSLTGASDRYTF. The CDR3 bases are TGTGCCAGCAGTTTATCGCTAACCGGGGCCTCCGATCGCTACACCTTC.

This clonotype was seen repeatedly, ten times or more. J is TRBJ1-6 and V is TRBV7-3, with a possible D match to TRBD1 (6 bases). V lost 5 bases and J lost 8, with 16 bases in between. The CDR3 sequence is 15 residues long. Germline loops: CDR1 SGHTA, CDR2 FQGTGA. CDR3 nucleotides: TGTGCCAGCAGCCAACTAAATGCAGGGGATTCACCCCTCCACTTT. Translation: CASSQLNAGDSPLHF.

J is TRBJ2-1 and V is TRBV7-9; the D is unclear. The CDR3 sequence is 15 residues long. In germline, CDR1 is SEHNR, CDR2 FQNEAQ (reference sequence). Trimming shortened V by 5 bases and J by 0 bases, and 11 bases separated the two germline ends. Written as DNA, the CDR3 is TGTGCCAGCAGCGTTCCGATGTTCTCCTACAATGAGCAGTTCTTC. Residues: CASSVPMFSYNEQFF.

In its sample, this clonotype was seen many times. The chain is built from TRBV7-9 and TRBJ2-1; 7 nucleotides line up with TRBD2. From germline, CDR1 is SEHNR and CDR2 FQNEAQ (reference sequence). The CDR3 spans 16 residues. V was pared by 5 bases and J by 2 bases, with 9 bases of the junction left unmatched. CDR3 nucleotide sequence: TGTGCCAGCAGCCCTAGGACTAGTTCCGCCTACAATGAGCAGTTCTTC. Amino acids: CASSPRTSSAYNEQFF.

This clonotype was observed a few times. The rearrangement uses TRBV27 and TRBJ1-6; no reliable D call. CDR3 length: 11 amino acids. Per germline, CDR1 MNHEY and CDR2 SMNVEV (reference sequence). V was trimmed by 7 bases and J by 5 bases, leaving 3 bases between them. The CDR3: CASTNNSPLHF. CDR3 nucleotide sequence: TGTGCCAGCACTAATAATTCACCCCTCCACTTT.

This chain joins TRBV4-2 and TRBJ1-1, with D unresolved. CDR3 length: 13 amino acids. Trimming left V 0 bases short and J 5 bases short, with 7 bases between. Germline V lookup: CDR1 LGHNA, CDR2 YNFKEQ. CDR3 sequence: CASSQDGETEAFF. The CDR3 DNA reads TGTGCCAGCAGCCAAGATGGAGAGACTGAAGCTTTCTTT.

This clonotype was observed a handful of times. The V and J genes are TRBV20-1 and TRBJ2-7; perhaps TRBD2 as D (5 bases). The CDR3 consists of 14 residues. Germline values: CDR1 DFQATT, CDR2 SNEGSKA (reference sequence). V lost 4 bases, J lost 6 bases, and 19 bases lay in between. CDR3 loop: CSAITSGPFSEQYF. In nucleotides, the CDR3 is TGCAGTGCTATTACTAGTGGGCCTTTCTCCGAGCAGTACTTC.

In its sample, this clonotype was seen a few times. This chain joins TRBV9 and TRBJ1-1, with 7 bases lining up with TRBD1. CDR1 is SGDLS, CDR2 YYNGEE, per germline. With 0 bases clipped from V and 3 bases from J, the junction kept 14 bases outside the gene matches. This CDR3 region has 18 residues. CDR3 amino acids: CASSVGIGTAEGDTEAFF. In DNA form, the CDR3 reads TGTGCCAGCAGCGTAGGGATCGGGACAGCAGAGGGGGACACTGAAGCTTTCTTT. The full variable domain, completed using reference TRBV9 and TRBJ1-1, is DSGVTQTPKHLITATGQRVTLRCSPRSGDLSVYWYQQSLDQGLQFLIQYYNGEERAKGNILERFSAQQFPDLHSELNLSSLELGDSALYFCASSVGIGTAEGDTEAFFGQGTRLTVV.

This clonotype came up a few times. The chain recombines TRBV6-1 with TRBJ1-6; D call uncertain. CDR3 size: 15 residues. The V end was cut by 1 base, the J end by 0 bases, with 4 bases between. Germline values: CDR1 MNHNS, CDR2 SASEGT. CDR3 region: CASSEGGSYNSPLHF. The CDR3 DNA reads as TGTGCCAGCAGTGAAGGGGGCTCCTATAATTCACCCCTCCACTTT.

There are a few counts of this clonotype. The J gene is TRBJ2-1, the V gene TRBV20-1; the D gene is possibly TRBD2 (6 bases). CDR3 length equals 11 residues. Germline-derived CDR1 and CDR2 are DFQATT and SNEGSKA (reference sequence). V was trimmed by 4 bases and J by 6 bases, leaving 7 bases between them. CDR3 in DNA: TGCAGTGCTACGACTAGCAATGAGCAGTTCTTC. This sequence encodes CSATTSNEQFF.

The J gene is TRBJ2-3, the V gene TRBV12-3 or TRBV12-4, with D hard to call. The CDR3 spans 15 residues. Between the trimmed V and J ends, which lost 7 bases and 4 bases, there was a span of 18 bases. CDR3 nucleotide sequence: TGTGCCAGCACCATTATCCCGAATGTGGCAGATACGCAGTATTTT. Amino acids: CASTIIPNVADTQYF.

This clonotype was seen ten or more times. This chain links TRBV5-1 with TRBJ2-7; D remains unclear. CDR1 and CDR2 from the germline V gene are SGHRS and YFSETQ. Trimming stripped 3 bases from V and 4 bases from J, with 8 bases between. The CDR3 totals 12 residues. This CDR3 reads CASSSGPYEQYF. The DNA for the CDR3 is TGCGCCAGCAGCTCGGGCCCTTACGAGCAGTACTTC.

This rearrangement joins TRBV6-5 to TRBJ2-7; TRBD2 aligns across 8 bases. Trimming cost V 6 bases and J 3 bases; bases outside gene matches: 10. This CDR3 has 15 residues. Germline values: CDR1 MNHEY, CDR2 SVGAGI. As DNA, the CDR3 is TGTGCCAGCAGCCGGGGGACTAGAGCGAACTACGAGCAGTACTTC. This gives the protein CASSRGTRANYEQYF.

In its sample, this clonotype was seen many times. V and J are TRBV18 and TRBJ1-3; D is ambiguous. The length of the CDR3 is 15 residues. CDR1 and CDR2 from the germline V gene are KGHSH and LQKENI. Trimming left V 0 bases short and J 0 bases short, with 6 bases between. CDR3 residues: CASSPPWSSGNTIYF. DNA for the CDR3: TGTGCCAGCTCACCACCGTGGAGCTCTGGAAACACCATATATTTT.

This clonotype occurred many times. V is TRBV14 and J is TRBJ2-1; weak D call: TRBD2 (5 bases). Trimming cost V 0 bases and J 7 bases, with 10 bases left between them. CDR3 length equals 14 residues. Germline V gene lookup returns CDR1 SGHDN and CDR2 FVKESK. CDR3 DNA sequence: TGTGCCAGCAGCCAAGATCGGACTCTGAATGAGCAGTTCTTC. Protein sequence: CASSQDRTLNEQFF.

This clonotype was picked up a small number of times. Given a much more abundant clone one base away, this may be a read error. The chain recombines TRBV3-1 with TRBJ2-2; D is unclear. This CDR3 region has 12 residues. The V end lost 0 bases, the J end lost 6 bases, and 2 bases lay between the germline ends. Germline V lookup: CDR1 LGHDT, CDR2 YNNKEL (reference sequence). Here the CDR3 reads CASSQDAGELFF. The DNA of the CDR3 is TGTGCCAGCAGCCAAGACGCCGGGGAGCTGTTTTTT. The full variable domain, with the rest looked up from reference TRBV3-1 and TRBJ2-2, is DTAVSQTPKYLVTQMGNDKSIKCEQNLGHDTMYWYKQDSKKFLKIMFSYNNKELIINETVPNRFSPKSPDKAHLNLHINSLELGDSAVYFCASSQDAGELFFGEGSRLTVL.

This clonotype appeared a few times. This chain uses TRBV5-4 with TRBJ1-1, with 7 bases identical to TRBD1. Germline assignment: CDR1 SGHNT and CDR2 YYREEE (reference sequence). V was pared by 2 bases and J by 3 bases, with 7 bases of the junction left unmatched. This CDR3 is 15 amino acids long. Written as DNA, the CDR3 is TGTGCCAGCAGCTTCGCGAGACAGGGTTACACTGAAGCTTTCTTT. Its translation is CASSFARQGYTEAFF.

The chain couples TRBV7-9 to TRBJ1-2, with D unresolved. The CDR3 extends over 12 amino acids. Germline CDR1 and CDR2: SEHNR and FQNEAQ (reference sequence). Trimming left V 5 bases short and J 10 bases short, with 14 bases between. The DNA for the CDR3 is TGTGCCAGCAGCCCAGAGGTCGCTTTCTACACCTTC. It is translated as CASSPEVAFYTF.

This clonotype was observed at least ten times. The rearrangement uses TRBV13 and TRBJ2-3, with D unclear. Germline CDR1 is PRHDT and CDR2 is FYEKMQ (reference sequence). The CDR3 loop spans 13 amino acids. The V and J ends lost 3 bases and 4 bases respectively, with 8 bases between them. Written as DNA, the CDR3 is TGTGCCAGCAGCTTCACGGCCCCAGATACGCAGTATTTT. It codes for CASSFTAPDTQYF.

There are a few counts of this clonotype. J is TRBJ1-1 and V is TRBV28, with 8 nucleotides matching TRBD1. Germline assignment: CDR1 MDHEN and CDR2 SYDVKM. V dropped 5 bases and J dropped 4; count of bases not matched to a gene: 6. CDR3 length: 14 amino acids. The CDR3, as DNA: TGTGCCAGCAGTCCAGGGGGCTCGGGCACTGAAGCTTTCTTT. This encodes CASSPGGSGTEAFF.

The sample holds a few counts of this clonotype. The chain uses TRBV7-2 and TRBJ2-5, with 10 bases lining up with TRBD2. In germline, CDR1 is SGHTA, CDR2 FQGNSA. The CDR3 consists of 15 residues. V trimming: 7 bases; J trimming: 5 bases; junction bases outside the gene matches: 10. Written as DNA, the CDR3 is TGTGCCAGCACCCCTTCCGGGACTAGCGTTGAGACCCAGTACTTC. Translation: CASTPSGTSVETQYF.

The sample holds many counts of this clonotype. The chain uses TRBV12-3 or TRBV12-4 and TRBJ2-1, with D hard to call. The CDR3 sequence is 18 residues long. Trimming cost V 5 bases and J 0 bases, with 20 bases left between them. The CDR3, as DNA: TGTGCCAGCAGTCCCCCTCTGGGTCGCGTTGTCTCCTACAATGAGCAGTTCTTC. This codes for CASSPPLGRVVSYNEQFF.

The chain carries TRBV6-5 and TRBJ1-2; 7 nucleotides line up with TRBD1. Trimming at V came to 4 bases and at J to 5 bases, leaving 10 bases not matched to a gene. The CDR3 consists of 15 residues. CDR1 is MNHEY, CDR2 SVGAGI, per germline. The DNA of the CDR3 is TGTGCCAGCAGTTCATACACACAGGGGTCATATGGCTACACCTTC. This codes for CASSSYTQGSYGYTF.

V and J are TRBV27 and TRBJ1-1; 7 bases are a match to TRBD1. This CDR3 spans 15 amino acids. The junction had 7 bases not matched to a gene; V was cut back by 6 bases and J by 0 bases. Germline assignment: CDR1 MNHEY and CDR2 SMNVEV (reference sequence). This CDR3 is CASSQGQLMNTEAFF. For the CDR3, the DNA is TGTGCCAGCAGCCAGGGACAGCTTATGAACACTGAAGCTTTCTTT.

V usage is TRBV18 and J usage is TRBJ1-1; tentatively, D is TRBD1 (6 bases). This CDR3 comprises 17 residues. Germline V gene sequence: CDR1 KGHSH, CDR2 LQKENI. V lost 1 base and J lost 1, with 16 bases in between. CDR3 region: CASSPLGSGAPNTEAFF. The CDR3 DNA follows: TGTGCCAGCTCACCACTCGGATCGGGGGCCCCGAACACTGAAGCTTTCTTT.

This clonotype appeared many times. V usage is TRBV6-5 and J usage is TRBJ2-5, with 7 bases matching TRBD1. V shed 4 bases, J shed 3 bases, and the junction held 8 bases outside the gene matches. Germline assignment: CDR1 MNHEY and CDR2 SVGAGI. The length of the CDR3 is 15 residues. As DNA, the CDR3 is TGTGCCAGCAGTTCCCCGGGACAGTTGGAAGAGACCCAGTACTTC. Residues: CASSSPGQLEETQYF.